One and the same sample provided the 9 T cell receptor beta chains below, sequenced in a study of blood T cell repertoires in COVID-19. Some clones are missing from TCRdb's copy, which holds only in-frame ones; the method was immunoSEQ multiplex PCR. This table holds about 49,000 clones, 65% to 80% found once. Sequencing was carried out using peripheral blood. These TCRs come from a man in his 70s with active or convalescent COVID-19.

The CDR3 spells CASSRIRGRTGELFF. The DNA of the CDR3 is TGTGCCAGCAGCCGAATCAGGGGGAGGACCGGGGAGCTGTTTTTT. The chain recombines TRBV3-1 (or the pseudogene TRBV3-2) with TRBJ2-2; a possible D gene is TRBD1 (7 bases). The CDR3 is made up of 15 amino acids. Germline values: CDR1 LGHDT, CDR2 YNNKEL (reference sequence). V lost 4 bases to trimming and J lost 5 bases, with 14 bases between them.

This clone has only a few counts. The V gene is TRBV7-2, the J gene TRBJ2-5, with D maybe TRBD1 (6 bases). With 0 bases removed from V and 6 bases from J, the gap between germline ends came to 11 bases. This CDR3 spans 14 amino acids. Per the germline V gene, CDR1 is SGHTA and CDR2 is FQGNSA. The CDR3 nucleotides are TGTGCCAGCAGCTTAGCGGGTAGGGGGAAGACCCAGTACTTC. Its translation: CASSLAGRGKTQYF.

The chain uses TRBV19 and TRBJ1-2; D may be TRBD1 (5 bases). The germline V and J ends were trimmed by 7 bases and 1 base, with 16 bases remaining between them. The germline V gene has CDR1 LNHDA and CDR2 SQIVND (reference sequence). The CDR3 totals 15 residues. The CDR3 region has the DNA TGTGCCAGTACTACGCGGGACGGACTTAACTATGGCTACACCTTC. Encoded protein: CASTTRDGLNYGYTF.

This clone was recorded once. V and J are TRBV5-6 and TRBJ1-1; D gene unclear. Trimming stripped 3 bases from V and 11 bases from J, with 14 bases between. CDR3 size: 12 residues. The germline V gene has CDR1 SGHDT and CDR2 YYEEEE. The CDR3 region has the DNA TGTGCCAGCAGCTCTGGAGGGCTCAAGGCTTTCTTT. Its translation is CASSSGGLKAFF.

The genes are TRBV7-3 and TRBJ2-1, with a tentative D call TRBD1 (6 bases). V was shortened by 5 bases and J by 5 bases, with 19 bases between the two germline ends. CDR1 is SGHTA and CDR2 is FQGTGA in the germline V gene. CDR3 length: 16 amino acids. The CDR3 loop reads CASSPYRVEVNNEQFF. The CDR3 nucleotides are TGTGCCAGCAGCCCGTACAGGGTGGAGGTTAACAATGAGCAGTTCTTC.

The chain uses TRBV4-1 and TRBJ2-7, with 7 positions matching TRBD2. Trimming removed 3 bases from V and 2 bases from J; junction bases left unmatched: 10. This CDR3 region has 16 residues. The V gene's germline CDR1 is MGHRA and CDR2 YSYEKL. CDR3 sequence (DNA): TGCGCCAGCAGCCAGGATGGGGGGGGTTCGGCCTACGAGCAGTACTTC. Translating gives CASSQDGGGSAYEQYF.

This clone was seen at least ten times. The chain employs TRBV30 and TRBJ2-2; weak D call: TRBD2 (5 bases). Germline CDR1 reads GTSNPN; CDR2 reads SVGIG (reference sequence). There are 11 residues in the CDR3. With 2 bases removed from V and 13 bases from J, the gap between germline ends came to 11 bases. Here the CDR3 reads CAWSPGVRLFF. CDR3 nucleotide sequence: TGTGCCTGGAGTCCCGGGGTGAGGCTGTTTTTT.

This sequence joins TRBV7-2 and TRBJ1-6, with 7 nucleotides matching TRBD1. V trimming: 1 base; J trimming: 3 bases; junction bases outside the gene matches: 6. CDR1 SGHTA and CDR2 FQGNSA come from the germline V gene. This CDR3 is built from 17 residues. The CDR3 DNA follows: TGTGCCAGCAGCTTAGGACGGGACAGAAACTATAATTCACCCCTCCACTTT. As protein: CASSLGRDRNYNSPLHF.

V and J are TRBV11-2 and TRBJ1-1; D unclear. The CDR3 loop spans 13 amino acids. CDR1 and CDR2 from the germline V gene are SGHAT and FQNNGV. Between the trimmed V and J ends, which lost 5 bases and 3 bases, there was a span of 10 bases. CDR3: CASSRRGDTEAFF. As DNA, the CDR3 is TGTGCCAGCAGCCGCCGCGGAGACACTGAAGCTTTCTTT. The entire variable domain, with the rest obtained from reference TRBV11-2 and TRBJ1-1, is as follows: EAGVAQSPRYKIIEKRQSVAFWCNPISGHATLYWYQQILGQGPKLLIQFQNNGVVDDSQLPKDRFSAERLKGVDSTLKIQPAKLEDSAVYLCASSRRGDTEAFFGQGTRLTVV.